A single sample is the source of the 6 T cell receptor beta chains below, sequenced in a study of T cells in Graves' hyperthyroidism and ophthalmopathy. Amplified regions were TCR beta CDR3 sequences from RNA transcripts. The TCR CDR3 first-round RT-PCR relied on the HTBI primer set. From the multiplex PCR reads, TCRdb called clonotypes with MiXCR, one entry per CDR3 protein. Of approximately 620,000 distinct CDR3 sequences listed, more than 11% are singletons. Material for sequencing was blood. The source of these receptors is a woman aged 25 to 39 with Graves' hyperthyroidism that later progressed to Graves' ophthalmopathy.

In this sample, this clonotype turned up many times. The V and J genes are TRBV4-3 and TRBJ2-5, with 9 bases aligning to TRBD2. The CDR3 extends over 14 amino acids. V gave up 5 bases and J gave up 3 bases; unmatched junction bases: 4. The germline gives CDR1 LGHNA, CDR2 YSLEER. The CDR3 sequence: CASSEGLAEETQYF. CDR3 sequence (DNA): TGCGCCAGCAGCGAGGGACTAGCAGAAGAGACCCAGTACTTC.

There are a few counts of this clonotype. This may arise from a read error, as a much more abundant clone is one base away. The genes are TRBV12-3 or TRBV12-4 and TRBJ2-1; weak D call: TRBD2 (5 bases). The CDR3 covers 15 residues. Trimming pared 6 bases from V and 9 bases from J, leaving 21 bases between. The CDR3 region has the DNA TGTGCCAGCAGCCGGACTGACTCTGCTACTTCTGAGCAGTTCTTC. Translated: CASSRTDSATSEQFF.

V and J are TRBV4-1 and TRBJ1-4; 9 positions match TRBD1. This CDR3 spans 15 amino acids. Germline lookup yields CDR1 MGHRA and CDR2 YSYEKL. J was trimmed by 8 bases and V by 2 bases; bases with no gene match: 6. The CDR3 is CASSQLQGANEKLFF. The CDR3 coding sequence is TGCGCCAGCAGCCAACTACAGGGGGCGAACGAAAAACTGTTTTTT.

This clonotype was detected many times. This chain joins TRBV12-3 or TRBV12-4 and TRBJ1-1, with D maybe TRBD1 (6 bases). The V end lost 8 bases, the J end lost 6 bases, and 19 bases lay between the germline ends. This CDR3 spans 14 amino acids. CDR3 sequence reads: CASGEGVGVSEAFF. The CDR3 bases are TGTGCCAGCGGGGAGGGGGTTGGTGTCTCTGAAGCTTTCTTT.

The chain couples TRBV27 to TRBJ1-1; D is unresolved. With 2 bases removed from V and 6 bases from J, the gap between germline ends came to 19 bases. The CDR3 extends over 16 amino acids. Germline V gene lookup returns CDR1 MNHEY and CDR2 SMNVEV (reference sequence). In nucleotides, the CDR3 is TGTGCCAGCAGTTTACTAGGACTCGCGACGGGCGCTGAAGCTTTCTTT. Translated, it gives CASSLLGLATGAEAFF.

This clonotype was seen repeatedly, ten times or more. The chain is built from TRBV7-2 and TRBJ2-7; 11 bases are shared with TRBD2. The germline CDR1 and CDR2 sequences are SGHTA and FQGNSA. There are 15 residues in the CDR3. The J segment lost 7 bases and the V segment lost 0 bases, leaving 5 bases of the junction unmatched. The DNA of the CDR3 is TGTGCCAGCAGCTTAGCGGGACTAGCGGTTACAGAGCAGTACTTC. Amino acids: CASSLAGLAVTEQYF.